The entry below gives a single T cell receptor (beta chain) sequence along with its context. This sample was included in a study of blood T cell repertoires in COVID-19. Whole-study context: COVID-19 samples collected from the United States, Italy and Spain covered acute and convalescent phases.

The CDR3 has 13 residues. Per germline, CDR1 KGHDR and CDR2 SFDVKD. Trimming took 5 bases from V and 2 from J, leaving 7 bases between them. Authors' data handling: Cell counts per sample came from amplifying reference gene primers. This table comes from immunoSEQ multiplex PCR, and its TCRdb copy is limited to in-frame clones, with some not included. V, J and clone size are taken as reported in that table, and D and trimming were inferred from the DNA itself. The sample holds approximately 160,000 clones; 86% are singletons and the top ten take roughly 7%. Sequenced material: peripheral blood. The rearrangement links TRBV24-1 to TRBJ2-3, with D tentatively TRBD2 (6 bases). The sequence was obtained from a man aged 45-65 years with active or convalescent COVID-19. The CDR3 coding sequence is TGTGCCACCAGTGGGACTAACACAGATACGCAGTATTTT. Its translation is CATSGTNTDTQYF.